One T cell receptor beta chain is described in this entry. Germline lookup yields CDR1 LNHDA and CDR2 SQIVND (reference sequence). The CDR3 contains 15 residues. Deletions cut 3 bases from V and 0 bases from J, with 9 bases between. This sample stems from a study of cytomegalovirus exposure and HLA in healthy donors. This PCR relied on a set of 60 Vbeta primers and 13 Jbeta primers. TCRdb's table, derived via immunoSEQ multiplex PCR, lists solely in-frame clones and lacks some. The sample contains 120,000 to 150,000 clones, about three quarters of which appear only once. Sequenced sample: PBMCs. V gene TRBV19 combines with J gene TRBJ1-5; D not certain. This TCR derives from a man between 40 and 49 years old in good health and CMV-seropositive. Here the CDR3 reads CASSMSAVSNQPQHF. In DNA, the CDR3 is TGTGCCAGTAGTATGTCGGCGGTTAGCAATCAGCCCCAGCATTTT.